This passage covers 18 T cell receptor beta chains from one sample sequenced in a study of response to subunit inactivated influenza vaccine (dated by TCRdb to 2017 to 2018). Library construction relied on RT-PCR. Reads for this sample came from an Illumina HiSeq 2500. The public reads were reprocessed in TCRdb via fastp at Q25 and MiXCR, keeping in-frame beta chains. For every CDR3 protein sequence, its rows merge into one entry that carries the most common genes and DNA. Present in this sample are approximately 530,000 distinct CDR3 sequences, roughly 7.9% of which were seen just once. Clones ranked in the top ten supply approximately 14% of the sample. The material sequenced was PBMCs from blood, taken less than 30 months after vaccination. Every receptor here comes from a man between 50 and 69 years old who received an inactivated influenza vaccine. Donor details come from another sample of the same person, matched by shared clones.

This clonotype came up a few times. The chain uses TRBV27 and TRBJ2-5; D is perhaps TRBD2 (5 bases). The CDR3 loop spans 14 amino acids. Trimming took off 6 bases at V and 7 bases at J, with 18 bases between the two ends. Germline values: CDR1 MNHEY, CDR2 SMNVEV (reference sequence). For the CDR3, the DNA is TGTGCCAGCAGACTATCCTCCTACGAGGGGACCCAGTACTTC. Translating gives CASRLSSYEGTQYF.

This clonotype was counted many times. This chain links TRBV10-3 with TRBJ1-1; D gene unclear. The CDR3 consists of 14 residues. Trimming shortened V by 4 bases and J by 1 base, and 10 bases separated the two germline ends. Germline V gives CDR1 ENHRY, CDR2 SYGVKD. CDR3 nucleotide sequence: TGTGCCATCAGTGGAGAGAGGTCGAACACTGAAGCTTTCTTT. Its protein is CAISGERSNTEAFF.

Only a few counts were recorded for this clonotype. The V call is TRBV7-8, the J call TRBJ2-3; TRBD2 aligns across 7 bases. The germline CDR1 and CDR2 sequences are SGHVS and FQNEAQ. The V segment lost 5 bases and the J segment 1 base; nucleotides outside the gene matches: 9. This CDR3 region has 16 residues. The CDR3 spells CASSPLRLAGTDTQYF. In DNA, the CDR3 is TGTGCCAGCAGCCCCCTCCGGCTAGCGGGCACAGATACGCAGTATTTT.

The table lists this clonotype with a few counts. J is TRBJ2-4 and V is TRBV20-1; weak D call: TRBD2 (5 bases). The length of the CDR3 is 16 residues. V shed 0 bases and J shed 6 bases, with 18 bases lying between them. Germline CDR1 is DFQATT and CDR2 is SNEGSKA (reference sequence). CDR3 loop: CSARDGAAFSRNIQYF. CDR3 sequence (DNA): TGCAGTGCTAGAGATGGAGCGGCTTTCTCCAGAAACATTCAGTACTTC.

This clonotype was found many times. The CDR3: CASSQASASTDTQYF. DNA of the CDR3: TGCGCCAGCAGCCAAGCGTCAGCCAGCACAGATACGCAGTATTTT. The V gene is TRBV4-1, the J gene TRBJ2-3; D gene ambiguous. This CDR3 region has 15 residues. CDR1 and CDR2 (germline): MGHRA, YSYEKL. V was cut by 1 base and J by 0 bases, with 8 bases left in between.

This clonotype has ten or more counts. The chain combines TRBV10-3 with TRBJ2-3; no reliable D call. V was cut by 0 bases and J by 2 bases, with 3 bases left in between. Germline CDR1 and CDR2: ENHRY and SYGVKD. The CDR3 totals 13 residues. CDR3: CAISESATDTQYF. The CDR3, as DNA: TGTGCCATCAGTGAGTCAGCCACAGATACGCAGTATTTT.

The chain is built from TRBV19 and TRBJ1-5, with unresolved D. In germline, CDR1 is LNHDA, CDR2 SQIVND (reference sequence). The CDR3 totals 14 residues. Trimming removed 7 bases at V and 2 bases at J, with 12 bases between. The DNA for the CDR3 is TGTGCCAGTACCCAACGGAACCGCAATCAGCCCCAGCATTTT. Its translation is CASTQRNRNQPQHF.

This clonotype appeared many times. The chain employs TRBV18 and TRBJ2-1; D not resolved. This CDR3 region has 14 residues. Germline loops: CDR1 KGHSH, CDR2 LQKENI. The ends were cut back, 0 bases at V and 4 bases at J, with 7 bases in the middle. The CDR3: CASSPPNSYNEQFF. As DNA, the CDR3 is TGTGCCAGCTCACCACCTAATTCTTACAATGAGCAGTTCTTC. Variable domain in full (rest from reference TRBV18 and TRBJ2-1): NAGVMQNPRHLVRRRGQEARLRCSPMKGHSHVYWYRQLPEEGLKFMVYLQKENIIDESGMPKERFSAEFPKEGPSILRIQQVVRGDSAAYFCASSPPNSYNEQFFGPGTRLTVL.

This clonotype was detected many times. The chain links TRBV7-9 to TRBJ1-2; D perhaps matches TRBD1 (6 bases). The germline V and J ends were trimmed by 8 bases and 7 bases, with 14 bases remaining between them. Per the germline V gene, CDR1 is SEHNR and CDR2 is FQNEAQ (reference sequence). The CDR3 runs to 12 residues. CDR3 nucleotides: TGTGCCAGCGGACAGACTTCTCGTGGCTACACCTTC. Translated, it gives CASGQTSRGYTF.

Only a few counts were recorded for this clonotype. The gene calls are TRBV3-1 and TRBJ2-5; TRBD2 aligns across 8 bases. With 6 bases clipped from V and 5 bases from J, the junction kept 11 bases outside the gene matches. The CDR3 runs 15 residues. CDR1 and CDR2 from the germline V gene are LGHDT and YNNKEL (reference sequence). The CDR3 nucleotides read TGTGCCAGCAGTCCAGGGACTAGTGGTCGGGAGACCCAGTACTTC. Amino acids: CASSPGTSGRETQYF.

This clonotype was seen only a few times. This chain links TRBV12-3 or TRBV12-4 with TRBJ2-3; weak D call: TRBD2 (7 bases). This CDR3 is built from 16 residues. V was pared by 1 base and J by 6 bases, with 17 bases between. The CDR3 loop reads CASSLVRGGFMDTQYF. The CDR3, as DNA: TGTGCCAGCAGTTTAGTAAGGGGGGGCTTCATGGATACGCAGTATTTT.

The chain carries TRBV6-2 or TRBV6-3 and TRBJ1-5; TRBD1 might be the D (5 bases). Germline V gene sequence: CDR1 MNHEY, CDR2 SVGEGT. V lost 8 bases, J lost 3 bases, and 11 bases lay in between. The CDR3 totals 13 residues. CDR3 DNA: TGTGCCAGCGATGGGGGGTTCAATCAGCCCCAGCATTTT. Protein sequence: CASDGGFNQPQHF.

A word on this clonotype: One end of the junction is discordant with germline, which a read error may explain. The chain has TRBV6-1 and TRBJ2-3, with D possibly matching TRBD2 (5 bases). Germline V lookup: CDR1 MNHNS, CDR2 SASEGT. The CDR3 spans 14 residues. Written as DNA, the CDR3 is TGTGCCCGCAGTCAGCGGAGGAGCACAGATACGCAGTATTTT. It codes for CARSQRRSTDTQYF.

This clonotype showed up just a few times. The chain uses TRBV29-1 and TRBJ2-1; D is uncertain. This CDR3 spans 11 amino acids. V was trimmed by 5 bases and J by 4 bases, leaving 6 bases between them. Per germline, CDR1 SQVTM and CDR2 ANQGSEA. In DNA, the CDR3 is TGCAGCGTTTCCGTATACAATGAGCAGTTCTTC. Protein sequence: CSVSVYNEQFF.

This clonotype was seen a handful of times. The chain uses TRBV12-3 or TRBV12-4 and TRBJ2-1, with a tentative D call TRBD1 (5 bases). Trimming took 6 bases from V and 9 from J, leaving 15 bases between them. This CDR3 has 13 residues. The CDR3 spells CASRWTQSGEQFF. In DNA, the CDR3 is TGTGCCAGCAGATGGACACAGTCCGGTGAGCAGTTCTTC.

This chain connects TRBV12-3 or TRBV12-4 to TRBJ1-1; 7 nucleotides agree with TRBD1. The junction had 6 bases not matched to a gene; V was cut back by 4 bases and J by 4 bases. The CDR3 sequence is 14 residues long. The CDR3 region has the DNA TGTGCCAGCAGTTACGACAGGGTAGGCACTGAAGCTTTCTTT. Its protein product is CASSYDRVGTEAFF.

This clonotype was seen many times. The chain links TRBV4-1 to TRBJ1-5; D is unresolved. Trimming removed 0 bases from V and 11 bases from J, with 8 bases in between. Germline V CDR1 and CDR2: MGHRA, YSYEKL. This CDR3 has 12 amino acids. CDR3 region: CASSQEALAQHF. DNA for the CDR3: TGCGCCAGCAGCCAAGAAGCCCTTGCCCAGCATTTT.

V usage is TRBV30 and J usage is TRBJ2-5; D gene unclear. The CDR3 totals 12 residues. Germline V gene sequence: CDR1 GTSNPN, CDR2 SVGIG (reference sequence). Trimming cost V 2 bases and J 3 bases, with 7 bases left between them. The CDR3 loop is CAWSRVEETQYF. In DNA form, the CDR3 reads TGTGCCTGGAGTCGAGTCGAAGAGACCCAGTACTTC.